A single sample is the source of the 15 T cell receptor beta chains below, sequenced in a study of regulatory T cells in long-lasting Graves disease. Described time point: newly diagnosed GD, antithyroid drugs for less than 3 months. Isolated PBMC RNA provided the starting material for the TCR library. Researchers made TCR beta libraries by using iRepertoire HTBI primers and running Arm-PCR on CDR3 regions. One entry per CDR3 protein, called by TCRdb with MiXCR from the multiplex PCR reads. The data show 580,000 or so distinct CDR3 sequences, more than 15% seen once. The same data also went into a second study, on T cells in Graves' hyperthyroidism and ophthalmopathy.

Sequenced material: peripheral blood mononuclear cells (PBMCs), taken at new diagnosis, from a patient treated with antithyroid drugs. Receptors were obtained from a young man with Graves disease.

The table lists this clonotype with a few counts. The chain joins TRBV5-1 to TRBJ2-1; 7 bases map to TRBD2. The trim removed 2 bases at V and 0 bases at J, leaving 5 bases unmatched. The CDR3 covers 16 residues. Looked up from germline, CDR1 is SGHRS and CDR2 is YFSETQ. The CDR3 DNA reads TGCGCCAGCAGCTTCACGGGGGGTACCTCCTACAATGAGCAGTTCTTC. This encodes CASSFTGGTSYNEQFF.

The chain has TRBV28 and TRBJ1-5; no clear D gene. There are 16 residues in the CDR3. Germline loops: CDR1 MDHEN, CDR2 SYDVKM. The V gene lost 4 bases and the J gene lost 0 bases, with 13 bases spanning the gap. The CDR3 sequence: CASSSLPVYSNQPQHF. CDR3 bases: TGTGCCAGCAGTTCCCTGCCGGTTTATAGCAATCAGCCCCAGCATTTT. Together with reference TRBV28 and TRBJ1-5, the CDR3 gives the full variable domain: DVKVTQSSRYLVKRTGEKVFLECVQDMDHENMFWYRQDPGLGLRLIYFSYDVKMKEKGDIPEGYSVSREKKERFSLILESASTNQTSMYLCASSSLPVYSNQPQHFGDGTRLSIL.

In this sample, this clonotype turned up many times. The CDR3 coding sequence is TGTGCCAGCAGCTTAGTGGTAGCGGGATCCAATGAGCAGTTCTTC. Translation: CASSLVVAGSNEQFF. V usage is TRBV11-1 and J usage is TRBJ2-1, with 8 positions matching TRBD2. Unmatched junction bases numbered 5, after V lost 1 base and J lost 6 bases. The length of the CDR3 is 15 residues. Germline V CDR1 and CDR2: SGHAT, FQDESV (reference sequence).

In DNA form, the CDR3 reads TGTGCCAGCTCACGGGGTTGGGGCCAGCCCCAGCATTTT. Translated: CASSRGWGQPQHF. The chain is built from TRBV18 and TRBJ1-5; a weak D match, TRBD1 (5 bases). The germline V gene has CDR1 KGHSH and CDR2 LQKENI. V lost 4 bases, J lost 7 bases, and 11 bases lay in between. CDR3 size: 13 residues. Supplemented by reference TRBV18 and TRBJ1-5, the full variable domain reads NAGVMQNPRHLVRRRGQEARLRCSPMKGHSHVYWYRQLPEEGLKFMVYLQKENIIDESGMPKERFSAEFPKEGPSILRIQQVVRGDSAAYFCASSRGWGQPQHFGDGTRLSIL.

Concerning this clonotype: A junction end diverges from the germline sequence, so it may reflect a read error. The rearrangement links TRBV11-2 to TRBJ2-3; D possibly uses TRBD1 or TRBD2 (6 bases each). Germline V gene lookup returns CDR1 SGHAT and CDR2 FQNNGV. CDR3 length: 17 amino acids. This CDR3 is CASSQGQGGLRTDTQYF. In DNA, the CDR3 is TGCGCCAGCAGCCAAGGACAAGGGGGGCTGCGCACAGATACGCAGTATTTT.

The rearrangement joins TRBV27 to TRBJ2-7; possible D gene TRBD2, 5 bases. Germline loops: CDR1 MNHEY, CDR2 SMNVEV (reference sequence). This CDR3 is built from 13 residues. Trimming removed 5 bases at V and 3 bases at J, with 11 bases between. CDR3 loop: CASSPPEGYEQYF. The CDR3 DNA reads as TGTGCCAGCAGTCCTCCCGAGGGCTACGAGCAGTACTTC.

The gene calls are TRBV20-1 and TRBJ1-1; D perhaps matches TRBD1 (5 bases). CDR1 DFQATT and CDR2 SNEGSKA come from the germline V gene (reference sequence). Deletions cut 0 bases from V and 3 bases from J, with 17 bases between. The CDR3 covers 16 residues. In DNA, the CDR3 is TGCAGTGCTAGAGATAGTGGGAGGGACGGGGACACTGAAGCTTTCTTT. Translated: CSARDSGRDGDTEAFF.

This clonotype was detected many times. The V call is TRBV20-1, the J call TRBJ2-7; D perhaps matches TRBD2 (7 bases). V was cut by 3 bases and J by 5 bases, with 17 bases left in between. CDR3 length equals 14 residues. Germline V lookup: CDR1 DFQATT, CDR2 SNEGSKA (reference sequence). As DNA, the CDR3 is TGCAGTGCTAGCGAACAGGGACTAACCCACGAGCAGTACTTC. Translating it yields CSASEQGLTHEQYF.

This clonotype was found many times. This chain links TRBV7-8 with TRBJ1-2; 9 bases align to TRBD1. Germline CDR1 is SGHVS and CDR2 is FQNEAQ. This CDR3 region has 13 residues. V lost 6 bases to trimming and J lost 6 bases; unmatched junction nucleotides: 5. The CDR3, as DNA: TGTGCCAGCAGAGAACAGGGGGCGGATGGCTACACCTTC. Translating gives CASREQGADGYTF.

This clonotype was counted only a few times. The V and J genes are TRBV20-1 and TRBJ2-7; D unresolved. V lost 6 bases to trimming and J lost 1 base, with 7 bases between them. CDR3 length: 11 residues. The germline V gene encodes CDR1 DFQATT and CDR2 SNEGSKA (reference sequence). This CDR3 reads CSAASSYEQYF. The CDR3 DNA follows: TGCAGTGCAGCCAGTTCCTACGAGCAGTACTTC.

Ten or more counts support this clonotype. The chain combines TRBV30 with TRBJ2-3; no definite D call. Germline V gene data show CDR1 as GTSNPN and CDR2 as SVGIG (reference sequence). The CDR3 consists of 13 residues. Trimming removed 0 bases at V and 2 bases at J, with 6 bases between. The CDR3, as DNA: TGTGCCTGGAGTGTGGGATACACAGATACGCAGTATTTT. Its translation: CAWSVGYTDTQYF. The full variable domain, rest sourced from reference TRBV30 and TRBJ2-3, is SQTIHQWPATLVQPVGSPLSLECTVEGTSNPNLYWYRQAAGRGLQLLFYSVGIGQISSEVPQNLSASRPQDRQFILSSKKLLLSDSGFYLCAWSVGYTDTQYFGPGTRLTVL.

This clonotype was detected a few times. The gene calls are TRBV28 and TRBJ1-2, with D uncertain. CDR1 and CDR2 (germline): MDHEN, SYDVKM. The CDR3 loop spans 14 amino acids. Trimming removed 6 bases at V and 0 bases at J, with 11 bases between. The CDR3 loop reads CASSRPDTNYGYTF. CDR3 coding DNA: TGTGCCAGCAGCCGACCCGATACTAACTATGGCTACACCTTC.

Many counts were recorded for this clonotype. The chain has TRBV28 and TRBJ1-1, with TRBD1 matching over 7 bases. The CDR3 contains 11 residues. J was trimmed by 8 bases and V by 6 bases; bases with no gene match: 3. Germline CDR1 reads MDHEN; CDR2 reads SYDVKM. CDR3 DNA: TGTGCCAGCAGCCCGGACAGGGAAGCTTTCTTT. It yields the protein CASSPDREAFF.

The rearrangement links TRBV20-1 to TRBJ2-5, with D perhaps given as TRBD1 or TRBD2 (6 bases each). This CDR3 has 19 amino acids. The V gene lost 0 bases and the J gene lost 3 bases, with 26 bases spanning the gap. In germline, CDR1 is DFQATT, CDR2 SNEGSKA (reference sequence). Here the CDR3 reads CSARDRLEGGDIEKETQYF. CDR3 in DNA: TGCAGTGCTAGAGATCGACTTGAGGGGGGAGATATAGAAAAAGAGACCCAGTACTTC.

The chain links TRBV5-1 to TRBJ2-7; 7 bases match TRBD1. The CDR3 runs to 13 residues. Trimming cost V 6 bases and J 7 bases; bases outside gene matches: 10. Looked up from germline, CDR1 is SGHRS and CDR2 is YFSETQ. The CDR3 coding sequence is TGCGCCAGCATCACCGGACAGGACACTGAGCAGTACTTC. This gives the protein CASITGQDTEQYF.